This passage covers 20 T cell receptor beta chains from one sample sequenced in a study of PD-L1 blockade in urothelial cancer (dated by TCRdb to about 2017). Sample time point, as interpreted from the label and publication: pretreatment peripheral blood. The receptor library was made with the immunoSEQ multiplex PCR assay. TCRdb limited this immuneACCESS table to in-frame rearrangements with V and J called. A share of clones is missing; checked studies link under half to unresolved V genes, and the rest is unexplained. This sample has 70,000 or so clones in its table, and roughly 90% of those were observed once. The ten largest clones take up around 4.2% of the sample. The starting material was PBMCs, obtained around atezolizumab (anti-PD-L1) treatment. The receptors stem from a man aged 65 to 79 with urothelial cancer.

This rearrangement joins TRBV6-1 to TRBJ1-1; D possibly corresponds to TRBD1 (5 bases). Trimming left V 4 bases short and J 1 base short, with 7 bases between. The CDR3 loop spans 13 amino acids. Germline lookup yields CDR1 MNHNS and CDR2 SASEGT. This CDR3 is CASSGGGNTEAFF. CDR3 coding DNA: TGTGCCAGCAGTGGGGGGGGGAACACTGAAGCTTTCTTT.

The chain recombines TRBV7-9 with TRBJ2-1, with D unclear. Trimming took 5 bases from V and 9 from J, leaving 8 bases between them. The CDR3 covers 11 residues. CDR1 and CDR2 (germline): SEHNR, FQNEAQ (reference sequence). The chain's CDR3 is CASSRDTEQFF. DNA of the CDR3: TGTGCCAGCAGCCGAGATACTGAGCAGTTCTTC.

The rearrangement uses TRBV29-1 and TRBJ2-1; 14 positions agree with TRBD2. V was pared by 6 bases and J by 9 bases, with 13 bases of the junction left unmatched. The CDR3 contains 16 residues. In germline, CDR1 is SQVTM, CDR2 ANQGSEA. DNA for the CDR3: TGCAGCGTGGGAGAGGGACTAGCGGGAGTCGGTAGTGAGCAGTTCTTC. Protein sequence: CSVGEGLAGVGSEQFF.

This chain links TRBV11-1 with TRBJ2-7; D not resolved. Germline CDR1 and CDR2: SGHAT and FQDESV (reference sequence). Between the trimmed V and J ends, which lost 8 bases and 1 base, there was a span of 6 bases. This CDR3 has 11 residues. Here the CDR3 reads CASAQSYEQYF. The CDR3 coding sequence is TGTGCCAGCGCCCAGTCCTACGAGCAGTACTTC.

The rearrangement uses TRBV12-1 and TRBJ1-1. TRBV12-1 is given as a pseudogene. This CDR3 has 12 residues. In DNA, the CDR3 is TGTGCCAGCAGTTTTACCGGGTCTGAAGCTTTCTTT. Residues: CASSFTGSEAFF.

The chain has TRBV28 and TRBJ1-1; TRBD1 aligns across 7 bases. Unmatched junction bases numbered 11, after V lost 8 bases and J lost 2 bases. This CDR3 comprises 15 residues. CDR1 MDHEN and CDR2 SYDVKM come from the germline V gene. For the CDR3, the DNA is TGTGCCAGCGCAAACACAGGGGCTGTAAACACTGAAGCTTTCTTT. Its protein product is CASANTGAVNTEAFF.

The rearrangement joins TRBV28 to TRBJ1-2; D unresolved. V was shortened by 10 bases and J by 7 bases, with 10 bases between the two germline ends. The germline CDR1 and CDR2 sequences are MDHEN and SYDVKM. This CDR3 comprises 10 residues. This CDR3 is CATLEAGYTF. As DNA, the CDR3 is TGTGCCACCTTAGAAGCTGGCTACACCTTC.

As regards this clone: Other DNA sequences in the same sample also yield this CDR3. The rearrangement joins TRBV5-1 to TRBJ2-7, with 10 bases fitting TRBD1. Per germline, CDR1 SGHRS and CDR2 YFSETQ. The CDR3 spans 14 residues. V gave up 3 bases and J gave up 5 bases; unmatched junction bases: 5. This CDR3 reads CASSWGTGVDEQYF. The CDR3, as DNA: TGCGCCAGCAGCTGGGGGACAGGGGTCGACGAGCAGTACTTC.

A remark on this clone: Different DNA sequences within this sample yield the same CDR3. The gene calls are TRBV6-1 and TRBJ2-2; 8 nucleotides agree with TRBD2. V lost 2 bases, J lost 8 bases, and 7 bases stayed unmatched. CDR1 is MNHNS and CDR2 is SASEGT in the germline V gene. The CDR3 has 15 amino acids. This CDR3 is CASSETSGNSGELFF. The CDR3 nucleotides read TGTGCCAGCAGTGAAACTAGCGGAAACTCTGGGGAGCTGTTTTTT.

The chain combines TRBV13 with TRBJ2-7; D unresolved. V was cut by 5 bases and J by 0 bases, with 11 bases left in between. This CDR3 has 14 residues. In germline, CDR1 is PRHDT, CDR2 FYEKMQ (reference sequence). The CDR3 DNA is TGTGCCAGCAGCCGACGGAGCCCCTCCTACGAGCAGTACTTC. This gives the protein CASSRRSPSYEQYF.

The CDR3, as DNA: TGTGCCAGCAGCCCTAGCGGGAGGTCTTACGAGCAGTACTTC. It translates to CASSPSGRSYEQYF. The chain couples TRBV28 to TRBJ2-7; 11 bases match TRBD2. CDR3 length: 14 residues. After removal of 6 bases from V and 4 bases from J, the junction contained 5 bases not matched to a gene. In germline, CDR1 is MDHEN, CDR2 SYDVKM.

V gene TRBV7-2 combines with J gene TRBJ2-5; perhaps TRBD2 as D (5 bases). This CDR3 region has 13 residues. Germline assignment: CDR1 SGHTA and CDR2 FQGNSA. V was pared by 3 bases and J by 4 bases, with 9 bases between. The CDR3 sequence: CASSFSSIETQYF. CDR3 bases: TGTGCCAGCAGCTTTTCTAGCATAGAGACCCAGTACTTC.

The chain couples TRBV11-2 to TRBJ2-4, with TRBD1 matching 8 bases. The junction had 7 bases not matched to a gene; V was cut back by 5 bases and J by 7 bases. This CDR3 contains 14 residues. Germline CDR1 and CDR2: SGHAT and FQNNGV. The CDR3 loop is CASSELRGRNIQYF. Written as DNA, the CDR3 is TGTGCCAGCAGCGAGCTCAGGGGGCGGAACATTCAGTACTTC.

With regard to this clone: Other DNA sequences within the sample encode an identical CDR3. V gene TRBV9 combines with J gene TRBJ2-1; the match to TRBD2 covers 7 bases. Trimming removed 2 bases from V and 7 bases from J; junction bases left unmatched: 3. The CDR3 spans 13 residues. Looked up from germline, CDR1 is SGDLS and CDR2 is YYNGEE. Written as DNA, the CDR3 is TGTGCCAGCAGCGTTCGGGGAGGGAATGAGCAGTTCTTC. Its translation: CASSVRGGNEQFF.

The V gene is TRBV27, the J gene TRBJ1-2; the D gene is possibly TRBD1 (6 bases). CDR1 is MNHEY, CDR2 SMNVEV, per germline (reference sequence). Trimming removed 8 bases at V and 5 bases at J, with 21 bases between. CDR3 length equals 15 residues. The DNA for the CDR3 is TGTGCCAGCGGCGGGGGGGGGCAAGGGGTTTATGGCTACACCTTC. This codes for CASGGGGQGVYGYTF.

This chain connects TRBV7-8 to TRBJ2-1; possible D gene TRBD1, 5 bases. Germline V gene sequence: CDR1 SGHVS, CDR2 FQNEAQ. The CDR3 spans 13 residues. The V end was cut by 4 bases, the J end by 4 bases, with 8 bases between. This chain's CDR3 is CASSSDIYNEQFF. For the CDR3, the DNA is TGTGCCAGCAGCTCGGACATTTACAATGAGCAGTTCTTC.

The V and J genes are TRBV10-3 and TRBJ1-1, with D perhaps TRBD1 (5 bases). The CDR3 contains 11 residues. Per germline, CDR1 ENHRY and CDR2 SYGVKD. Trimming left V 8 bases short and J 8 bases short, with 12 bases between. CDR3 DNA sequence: TGTGCCATCGGGGGGAGAACAGAAGCTTTCTTT. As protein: CAIGGRTEAFF.

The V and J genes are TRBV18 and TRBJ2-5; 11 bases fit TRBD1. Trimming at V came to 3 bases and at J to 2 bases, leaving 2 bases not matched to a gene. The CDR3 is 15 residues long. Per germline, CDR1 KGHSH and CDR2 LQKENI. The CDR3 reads CASSPGTGGQETQYF. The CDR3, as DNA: TGTGCCAGCTCACCCGGGACAGGGGGGCAAGAGACCCAGTACTTC. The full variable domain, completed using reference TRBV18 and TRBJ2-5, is NAGVMQNPRHLVRRRGQEARLRCSPMKGHSHVYWYRQLPEEGLKFMVYLQKENIIDESGMPKERFSAEFPKEGPSILRIQQVVRGDSAAYFCASSPGTGGQETQYFGPGTRLLVL.

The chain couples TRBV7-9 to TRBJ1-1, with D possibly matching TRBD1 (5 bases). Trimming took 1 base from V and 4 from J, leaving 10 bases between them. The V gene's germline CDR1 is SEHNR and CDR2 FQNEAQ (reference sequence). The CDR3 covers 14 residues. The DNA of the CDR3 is TGTGCCAGCAGCTTAGATGGGGGAGGCACTGAAGCTTTCTTT. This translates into CASSLDGGGTEAFF.

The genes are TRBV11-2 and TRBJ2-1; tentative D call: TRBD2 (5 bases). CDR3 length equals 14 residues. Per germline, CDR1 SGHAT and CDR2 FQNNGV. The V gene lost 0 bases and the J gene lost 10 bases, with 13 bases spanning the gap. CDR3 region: CASSLDRTSGEQFF. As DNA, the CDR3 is TGTGCCAGCAGCTTAGATCGAACAAGCGGCGAGCAGTTCTTC. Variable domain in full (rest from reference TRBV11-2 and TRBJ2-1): EAGVAQSPRYKIIEKRQSVAFWCNPISGHATLYWYQQILGQGPKLLIQFQNNGVVDDSQLPKDRFSAERLKGVDSTLKIQPAKLEDSAVYLCASSLDRTSGEQFFGPGTRLTVL.